The clone carrying this TCR beta chain was observed a handful of times. What it binds is not known. This CDR3 is 16 amino acids long. V lost 3 bases and J 1 base, leaving 15 bases between the germline ends. This entry comes from a study of T cell repertoires in cytomegalovirus infection. MiXCR was run by TCRdb on the reads, yielding one entry per CDR3 protein. The sample contains approximately 990,000 distinct CDR3 sequences, around 30% of which appear only once. This TCR was sampled from a human donor in good health (CMV status not recorded). Some clones in this sample may be carry-over from other donors' samples. The chain is built from TRBV12-3 or TRBV12-4 and TRBJ1-1; D is perhaps TRBD1 (6 bases). The sequencing here drew on cultured CD8+ T cells from PBMCs, taken from culture after CMV antigen stimulation. This chain's CDR3 is CASSFRTGTQNTEAFF. For the CDR3, the DNA is TGTGCCAGCAGTTTTAGGACCGGGACACAGAACACTGAAGCTTTCTTT.